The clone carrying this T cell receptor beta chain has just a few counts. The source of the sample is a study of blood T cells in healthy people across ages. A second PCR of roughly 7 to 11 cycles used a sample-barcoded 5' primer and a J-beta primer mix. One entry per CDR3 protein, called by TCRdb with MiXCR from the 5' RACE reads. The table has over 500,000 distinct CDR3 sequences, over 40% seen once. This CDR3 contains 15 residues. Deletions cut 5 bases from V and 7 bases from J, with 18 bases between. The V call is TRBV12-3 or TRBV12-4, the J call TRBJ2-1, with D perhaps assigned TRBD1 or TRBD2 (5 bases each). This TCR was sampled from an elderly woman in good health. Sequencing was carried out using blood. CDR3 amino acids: CASSRARTSGNEQFF. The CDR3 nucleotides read TGTGCCAGCAGTCGGGCTCGGACAAGCGGAAATGAGCAGTTCTTC.